The sequence of this T cell receptor beta chain was determined in a study of response to subunit inactivated influenza vaccine. The CDR3 is 17 residues long. Germline CDR1 LGHDT, CDR2 YNNKEL (reference sequence). The V and J ends lost 6 bases and 0 bases, in that order; junction bases with no gene match: 9. Each CDR3 protein gets one entry after TCRdb re-called the RT-PCR reads with MiXCR. There are 300,000 to 350,000 distinct CDR3 sequences in the sample; roughly 22% occur only once, and 10% to 13% lies in the top ten. The input for sequencing was PBMCs from blood, taken roughly 20 months after vaccination. The receptor was isolated from a man aged 50-75 years who received an inactivated influenza vaccine. The V call is TRBV3-1, the J call TRBJ2-4; 9 bases align to TRBD1. This CDR3 is CASSPGTGPGAKNIQYF. The DNA for the CDR3 is TGTGCCAGCAGTCCCGGGACAGGGCCAGGAGCCAAAAACATTCAGTACTTC.